This T cell receptor (beta chain) derives from a study of cytomegalovirus exposure and HLA in healthy donors. General study findings and limits: When a later analysis was performed, an Asian-associated ancestry cluster reportedly had fewer N-insertions than the roughly 690-donor mean. Among TCR beta chains of equal frequency, HLA-associated ones were more clonally expanded in a later analysis.

To note about this clone: Its target is not known.

PCR amplification relied on 60 Vbeta primers (plus 13 Jbeta primers). Profiling relied on immunoSEQ multiplex PCR, and the TCRdb table lists in-frame clones only, not all of them. The table records around 130,000 clones, about 80% of them present only once. Trimming pared 6 bases from V and 0 bases from J, leaving 11 bases between. Germline CDR1 and CDR2: LNHDA and SQIVND (reference sequence). There are 14 residues in the CDR3. Sequencing was carried out using PBMCs. The chain carries TRBV19 and TRBJ2-5, with TRBD2 as a possible D gene (6 bases). The origin of this receptor is a human donor in good health. The CDR3 is CASSAWGDQETQYF. The CDR3, as DNA: TGTGCCAGTAGCGCTTGGGGGGACCAAGAGACCCAGTACTTC.